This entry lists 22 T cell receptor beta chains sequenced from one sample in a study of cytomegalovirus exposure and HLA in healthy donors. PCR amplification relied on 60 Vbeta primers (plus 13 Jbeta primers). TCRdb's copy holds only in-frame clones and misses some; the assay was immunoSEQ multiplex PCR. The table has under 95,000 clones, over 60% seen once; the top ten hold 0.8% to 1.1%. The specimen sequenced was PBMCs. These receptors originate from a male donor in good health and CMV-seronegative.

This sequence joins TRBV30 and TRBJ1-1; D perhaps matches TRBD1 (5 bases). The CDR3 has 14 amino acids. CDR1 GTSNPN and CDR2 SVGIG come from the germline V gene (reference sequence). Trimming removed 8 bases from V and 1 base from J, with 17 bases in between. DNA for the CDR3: TGTGCCCGATCGGACCTCGGGGGGAACACTGAAGCTTTCTTT. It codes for CARSDLGGNTEAFF.

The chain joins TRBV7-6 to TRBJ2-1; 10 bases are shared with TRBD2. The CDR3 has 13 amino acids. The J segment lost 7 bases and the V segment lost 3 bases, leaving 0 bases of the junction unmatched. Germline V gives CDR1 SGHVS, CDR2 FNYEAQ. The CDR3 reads CASSLGLANEQFF. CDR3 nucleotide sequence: TGTGCCAGCAGCTTGGGACTAGCGAATGAGCAGTTCTTC. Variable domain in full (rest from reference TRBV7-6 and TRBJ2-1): GAGVSQSPRYKVTKRGQDVALRCDPISGHVSLYWYRQALGQGPEFLTYFNYEAQQDKSGLPNDRFSAERPEGSISTLTIQRTEQRDSAMYRCASSLGLANEQFFGPGTRLTVL.

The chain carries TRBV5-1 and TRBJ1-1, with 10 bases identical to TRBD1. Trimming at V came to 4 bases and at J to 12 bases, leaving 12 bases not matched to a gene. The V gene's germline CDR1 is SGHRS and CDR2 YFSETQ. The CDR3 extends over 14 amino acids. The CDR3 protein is CASSPSGTGEIPFF. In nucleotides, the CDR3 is TGCGCCAGCAGCCCTTCCGGGACAGGGGAAATACCTTTCTTT.

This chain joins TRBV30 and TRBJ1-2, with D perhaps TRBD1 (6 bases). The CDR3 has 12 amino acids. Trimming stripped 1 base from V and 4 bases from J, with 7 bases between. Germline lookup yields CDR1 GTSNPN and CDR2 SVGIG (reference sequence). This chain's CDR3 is CAWSGTAYGYTF. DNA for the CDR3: TGTGCCTGGAGTGGGACAGCCTATGGCTACACCTTC. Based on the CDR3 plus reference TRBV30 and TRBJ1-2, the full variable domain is SQTIHQWPATLVQPVGSPLSLECTVEGTSNPNLYWYRQAAGRGLQLLFYSVGIGQISSEVPQNLSASRPQDRQFILSSKKLLLSDSGFYLCAWSGTAYGYTFGSGTRLTVV.

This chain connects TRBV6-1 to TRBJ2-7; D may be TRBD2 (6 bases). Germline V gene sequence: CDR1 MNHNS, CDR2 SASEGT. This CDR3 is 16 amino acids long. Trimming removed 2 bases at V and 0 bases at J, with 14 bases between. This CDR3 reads CASSEPSRGNSYEQYF. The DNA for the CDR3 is TGTGCCAGCAGTGAACCCTCTCGGGGGAACTCCTACGAGCAGTACTTC.

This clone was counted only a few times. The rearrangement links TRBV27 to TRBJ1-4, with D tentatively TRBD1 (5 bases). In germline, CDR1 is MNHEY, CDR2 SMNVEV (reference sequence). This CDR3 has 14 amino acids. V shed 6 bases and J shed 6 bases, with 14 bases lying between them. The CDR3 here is CASSPGGGDEKLFF. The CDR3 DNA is TGTGCCAGCAGCCCGGGGGGAGGTGATGAAAAACTGTTTTTT.

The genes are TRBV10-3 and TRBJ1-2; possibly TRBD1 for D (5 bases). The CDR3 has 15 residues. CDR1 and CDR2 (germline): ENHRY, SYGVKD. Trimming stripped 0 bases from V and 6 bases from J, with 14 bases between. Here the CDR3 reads CAISESKMGGDGYTF. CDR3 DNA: TGTGCCATCAGTGAGTCAAAGATGGGGGGGGATGGCTACACCTTC.

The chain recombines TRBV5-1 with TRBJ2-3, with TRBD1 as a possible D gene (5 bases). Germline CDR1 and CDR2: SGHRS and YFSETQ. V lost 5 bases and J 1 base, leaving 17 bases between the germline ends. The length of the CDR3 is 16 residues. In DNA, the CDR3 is TGCGCCAGCAGTTCGGTAGGGGTCATTGGCACAGATACGCAGTATTTT. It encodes CASSSVGVIGTDTQYF.

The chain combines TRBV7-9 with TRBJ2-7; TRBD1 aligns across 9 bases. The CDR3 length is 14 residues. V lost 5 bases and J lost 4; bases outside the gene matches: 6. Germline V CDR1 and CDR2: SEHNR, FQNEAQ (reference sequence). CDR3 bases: TGTGCCAGCAGCCACCGGGACAGGGCGTACGAGCAGTACTTC. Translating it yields CASSHRDRAYEQYF. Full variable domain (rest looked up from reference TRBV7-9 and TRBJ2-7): DTGVSQNPRHKITKRGQNVTFRCDPISEHNRLYWYRQTLGQGPEFLTYFQNEAQLEKSRLLSDRFSAERPKGSFSTLEIQRTEQGDSAMYLCASSHRDRAYEQYFGPGTRLTVT.

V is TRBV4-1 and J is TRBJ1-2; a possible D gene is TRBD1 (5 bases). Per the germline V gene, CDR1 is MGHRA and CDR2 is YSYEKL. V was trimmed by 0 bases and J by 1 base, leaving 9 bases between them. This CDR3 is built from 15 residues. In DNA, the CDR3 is TGCGCCAGCAGCCAAGAATGGGGCAGTAACTATGGCTACACCTTC. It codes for CASSQEWGSNYGYTF.

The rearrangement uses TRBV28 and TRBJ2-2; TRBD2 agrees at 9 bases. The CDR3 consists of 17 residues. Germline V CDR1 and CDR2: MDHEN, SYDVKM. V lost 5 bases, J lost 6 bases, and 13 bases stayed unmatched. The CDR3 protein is CASSPAGGTSLSGELFF. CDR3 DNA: TGTGCCAGCAGTCCGGCGGGGGGGACTAGTCTATCCGGGGAGCTGTTTTTT.

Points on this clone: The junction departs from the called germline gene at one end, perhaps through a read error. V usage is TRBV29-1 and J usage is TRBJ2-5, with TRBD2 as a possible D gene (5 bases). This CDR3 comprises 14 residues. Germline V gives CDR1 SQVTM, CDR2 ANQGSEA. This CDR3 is CSVEDRGKVETRYF. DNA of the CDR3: TGCAGCGTTGAAGACCGGGGAAAGGTCGAGACCCGGTACTTC.

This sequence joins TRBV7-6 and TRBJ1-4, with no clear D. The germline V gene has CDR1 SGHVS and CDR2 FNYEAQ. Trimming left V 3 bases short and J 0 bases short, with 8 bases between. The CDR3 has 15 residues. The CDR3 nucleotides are TGTGCCAGCAGCTTCTACCCAACAACTAATGAAAAACTGTTTTTT. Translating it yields CASSFYPTTNEKLFF. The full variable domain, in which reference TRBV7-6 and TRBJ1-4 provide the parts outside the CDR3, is GAGVSQSPRYKVTKRGQDVALRCDPISGHVSLYWYRQALGQGPEFLTYFNYEAQQDKSGLPNDRFSAERPEGSISTLTIQRTEQRDSAMYRCASSFYPTTNEKLFFGSGTQLSVL.

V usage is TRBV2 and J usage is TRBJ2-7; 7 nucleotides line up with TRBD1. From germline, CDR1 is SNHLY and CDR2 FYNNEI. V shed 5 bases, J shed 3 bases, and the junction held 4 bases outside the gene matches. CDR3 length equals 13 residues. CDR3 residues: CASSLGQNYEQYF. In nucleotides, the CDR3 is TGTGCCAGCAGTCTGGGACAGAACTACGAGCAGTACTTC. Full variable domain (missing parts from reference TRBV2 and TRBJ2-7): EPEVTQTPSHQVTQMGQEVILRCVPISNHLYFYWYRQILGQKVEFLVSFYNNEISEKSEIFDDQFSVERPDGSNFTLKIRSTKLEDSAMYFCASSLGQNYEQYFGPGTRLTVT.

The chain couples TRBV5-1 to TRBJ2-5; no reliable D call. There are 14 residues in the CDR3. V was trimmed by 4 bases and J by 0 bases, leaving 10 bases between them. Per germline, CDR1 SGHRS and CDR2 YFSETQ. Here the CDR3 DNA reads TGCGCCAGCAGCCCATCTACGTACCAAGAGACCCAGTACTTC. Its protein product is CASSPSTYQETQYF.

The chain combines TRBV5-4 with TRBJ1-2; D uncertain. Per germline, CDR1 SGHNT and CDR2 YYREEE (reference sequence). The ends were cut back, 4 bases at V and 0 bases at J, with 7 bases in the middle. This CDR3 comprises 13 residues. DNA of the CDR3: TGTGCCAGCAGCCCGGAGGCTAACTATGGCTACACCTTC. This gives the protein CASSPEANYGYTF.

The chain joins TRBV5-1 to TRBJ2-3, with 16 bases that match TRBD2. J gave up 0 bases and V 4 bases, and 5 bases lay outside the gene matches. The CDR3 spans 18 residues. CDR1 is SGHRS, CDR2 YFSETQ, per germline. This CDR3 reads CASSTGTSGRASTDTQYF. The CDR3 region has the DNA TGCGCCAGCAGCACTGGGACTAGCGGGAGGGCGAGCACAGATACGCAGTATTTT.

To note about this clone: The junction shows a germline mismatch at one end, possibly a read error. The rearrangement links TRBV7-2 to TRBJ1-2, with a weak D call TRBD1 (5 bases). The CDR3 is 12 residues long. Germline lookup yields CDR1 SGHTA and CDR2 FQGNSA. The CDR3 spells CASSLAGQTPFF. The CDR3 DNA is TGTGCCAGCAGCTTAGCGGGGCAGACACCGTTCTTC.

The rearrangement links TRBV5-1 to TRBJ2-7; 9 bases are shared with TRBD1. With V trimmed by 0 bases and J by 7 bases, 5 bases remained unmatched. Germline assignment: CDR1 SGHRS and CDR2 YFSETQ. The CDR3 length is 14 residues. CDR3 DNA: TGCGCCAGCAGCTTGGGTGACAGGGGGTGGGAGCAGTACTTC. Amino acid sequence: CASSLGDRGWEQYF.

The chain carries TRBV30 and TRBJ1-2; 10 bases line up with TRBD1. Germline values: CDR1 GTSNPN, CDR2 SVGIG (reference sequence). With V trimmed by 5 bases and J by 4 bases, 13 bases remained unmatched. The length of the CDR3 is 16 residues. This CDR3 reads CAWVPGQGISAYGYTF. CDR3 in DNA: TGTGCCTGGGTTCCGGGACAGGGGATCTCGGCCTATGGCTACACCTTC.

The CDR3 region has the DNA TGTGCCAGCAGCGTGACAGGGGGCTCCGCCGTGAACACCGGGGAGCTGTTTTTT. Translation: CASSVTGGSAVNTGELFF. This rearrangement joins TRBV9 to TRBJ2-2; TRBD1 matches at 10 bases. Germline V gene data show CDR1 as SGDLS and CDR2 as YYNGEE. There are 18 residues in the CDR3. Trimming cost V 2 bases and J 1 base; bases outside gene matches: 8.

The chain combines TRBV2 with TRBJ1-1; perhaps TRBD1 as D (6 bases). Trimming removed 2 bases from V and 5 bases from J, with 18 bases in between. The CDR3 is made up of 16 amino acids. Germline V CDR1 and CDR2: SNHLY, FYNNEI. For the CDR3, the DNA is TGTGCCAGCAGTGAACTTAAGACAGGTCCTGGAACTGAAGCTTTCTTT. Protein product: CASSELKTGPGTEAFF. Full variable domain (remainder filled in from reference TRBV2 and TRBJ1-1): EPEVTQTPSHQVTQMGQEVILRCVPISNHLYFYWYRQILGQKVEFLVSFYNNEISEKSEIFDDQFSVERPDGSNFTLKIRSTKLEDSAMYFCASSELKTGPGTEAFFGQGTRLTVV.